Reported below is one TCR beta chain. These data come from a study of blood T cell repertoires in COVID-19. Study overall: The United States, Italy and Spain supplied acute and convalescent COVID-19 samples. From T cells, B-cell-depleted T cells, or PBMCs came the material, which was cDNA or gDNA.

Original data processing: Researchers report that nucleated cell counts were estimated from reference gene primer amplification. Some clones are missing from TCRdb's copy, which holds only in-frame ones; the method was immunoSEQ multiplex PCR. The V and J calls and clone size come from that table; D and trimming were worked out from the DNA. The table records about 200,000 clones, 80% of them present only once. Looked up from germline, CDR1 is MDHEN and CDR2 is SYDVKM. Trimming cost V 4 bases and J 7 bases; bases outside gene matches: 13. This CDR3 is 16 amino acids long. The receptor was isolated from a human donor in a cohort sampled during active COVID-19. This chain joins TRBV28 and TRBJ1-2, with 9 bases matching TRBD1. The sequencing input was peripheral blood. In DNA, the CDR3 is TGTGCCAGCAGTTATACGGACAGGGGAATCTTGGGTGGCTACACCTTC. It codes for CASSYTDRGILGGYTF.